This passage covers 17 T cell receptor beta chains from one sample sequenced in a study of CXCR3-negative and CXCR3-positive naive CD8 T cells. UMI labels and 5' RACE were used to prepare the TRB cDNA libraries. TCRdb re-called the 5' RACE reads; every CDR3 protein appears as one record, without DNA. This table holds tens of thousands of distinct CDR3 sequences. The study's findings and limits: CXCR3-positive naive cells had more hydrophobic TRB CDR3s than CXCR3-negative naive cells.

Their specific antigens are unknown. Sequenced sample: naive CXCR3+ CD8+ T cells from blood. Subset of the sample: CD45RO-CCR7+CD27+CD95- naive CD8+ T cells expressing CXCR3 (TNR3+). Receptors originate from a human donor in good health. Some clones in this sample may be carry-over from other donors' samples.

The rearrangement links TRBV5-6 to TRBJ2-3. The germline V gene encodes CDR1 SGHDT and CDR2 YYEEEE. This CDR3 spans 12 amino acids. CDR3 residues: CASTQTEDTQYF.

The chain recombines TRBV6-2 or TRBV6-3 with TRBJ2-1. In germline, CDR1 is MNHEY, CDR2 SVGEGT. This CDR3 comprises 15 residues. CDR3: CASSYSSLALNEQFF.

The chain uses TRBV6-2 or TRBV6-3 and TRBJ2-2; TCRdb reports TRBD1, a call that lacks DNA to check it against. Germline CDR1 reads MNHEY; CDR2 reads SVGEGT. The CDR3 covers 13 residues. The CDR3 is CASGTGSSGELFF.

The J gene is TRBJ2-1, the V gene TRBV29-1; TCRdb lists TRBD1, though no DNA is available to test this call. The germline gives CDR1 SQVTM, CDR2 ANQGSEA. The CDR3 has 15 amino acids. The chain's CDR3 is CSVEQTDRGGDEQFF.

The V call is TRBV29-1, the J call TRBJ1-2; lacking DNA, the TRBD1 call made by TCRdb goes unchecked. Germline loops: CDR1 SQVTM, CDR2 ANQGSEA. The CDR3 consists of 14 residues. The CDR3 reads CSVEPRQEDYGYTF.

The chain has TRBV14 and TRBJ2-7; TCRdb names TRBD2, which stays unverified in the absence of DNA. This CDR3 has 15 residues. The germline CDR1 and CDR2 sequences are SGHDN and FVKESK. This CDR3 is CASSPAGGRRNEQYF.

This sequence joins TRBV28 and TRBJ2-7. The CDR3 loop spans 12 amino acids. Germline V gene data show CDR1 as MDHEN and CDR2 as SYDVKM. The CDR3 is CASSFFAYEQYF.

The chain couples TRBV28 to TRBJ2-5; TCRdb's assignment of TRBD2 cannot be checked, as there is no DNA. The CDR3 is 13 residues long. Germline V gene sequence: CDR1 MDHEN, CDR2 SYDVKM. The CDR3 here is CASSPVVAGFQYF.

The chain carries TRBV6-6 and TRBJ1-2; TCRdb's assignment of TRBD1 cannot be checked, as there is no DNA. The CDR3 length is 16 residues. Germline V gene sequence: CDR1 MNHNY, CDR2 SVGAGI (reference sequence). The CDR3 here is CASSQAKGASSYGYTF.

The CDR3 region is CSVVLGGWNEQYF. The V gene is TRBV29-1, the J gene TRBJ2-7; the TRBD1 assignment by TCRdb is unverifiable without DNA. This CDR3 is 13 amino acids long. Germline CDR1 and CDR2: SQVTM and ANQGSEA.

The genes are TRBV27 and TRBJ2-1. This CDR3 spans 16 amino acids. CDR1 MNHEY and CDR2 SMNVEV come from the germline V gene (reference sequence). The chain's CDR3 is CASSYDSGSHYNEQFF.

V is TRBV20-1 and J is TRBJ2-1; TCRdb's assignment of TRBD1 cannot be checked, as there is no DNA. This CDR3 is built from 12 residues. Germline CDR1 is DFQATT and CDR2 is SNEGSKA (reference sequence). The CDR3 region is CSAPTDSNEQFF.

This sequence joins TRBV15 and TRBJ2-5; lacking DNA, the TRBD2 call made by TCRdb goes unchecked. The CDR3 loop spans 17 amino acids. Germline V gene data show CDR1 as LNHNV and CDR2 as YYDKDF (reference sequence). The chain's CDR3 is CATSSTSGRAPSETQYF.

The gene calls are TRBV5-1 and TRBJ2-1; TCRdb gives TRBD1 as the D gene, but with no DNA this cannot be confirmed. CDR3 length equals 15 residues. Germline loops: CDR1 SGHRS, CDR2 YFSETQ. CDR3 sequence reads: CASSLDDSYYNEQFF.

This chain joins TRBV6-5 and TRBJ1-1. CDR3 length: 11 amino acids. The germline V gene has CDR1 MNHEY and CDR2 SVGAGI. The CDR3 loop is CASHLGREAFF.

The chain joins TRBV11-1 to TRBJ2-7; with no DNA, the TCRdb D assignment of TRBD1 cannot be verified. CDR1 SGHAT and CDR2 FQDESV come from the germline V gene (reference sequence). CDR3 length: 14 residues. The CDR3 is CASSFPGAPYEQYF.

The chain carries TRBV5-6 and TRBJ2-7; the D call of TRBD2 rests on TCRdb alone, since no DNA is present to check it. The CDR3 is made up of 14 amino acids. Germline V gives CDR1 SGHDT, CDR2 YYEEEE. CDR3 sequence: CASSSGSGSYEQYF.